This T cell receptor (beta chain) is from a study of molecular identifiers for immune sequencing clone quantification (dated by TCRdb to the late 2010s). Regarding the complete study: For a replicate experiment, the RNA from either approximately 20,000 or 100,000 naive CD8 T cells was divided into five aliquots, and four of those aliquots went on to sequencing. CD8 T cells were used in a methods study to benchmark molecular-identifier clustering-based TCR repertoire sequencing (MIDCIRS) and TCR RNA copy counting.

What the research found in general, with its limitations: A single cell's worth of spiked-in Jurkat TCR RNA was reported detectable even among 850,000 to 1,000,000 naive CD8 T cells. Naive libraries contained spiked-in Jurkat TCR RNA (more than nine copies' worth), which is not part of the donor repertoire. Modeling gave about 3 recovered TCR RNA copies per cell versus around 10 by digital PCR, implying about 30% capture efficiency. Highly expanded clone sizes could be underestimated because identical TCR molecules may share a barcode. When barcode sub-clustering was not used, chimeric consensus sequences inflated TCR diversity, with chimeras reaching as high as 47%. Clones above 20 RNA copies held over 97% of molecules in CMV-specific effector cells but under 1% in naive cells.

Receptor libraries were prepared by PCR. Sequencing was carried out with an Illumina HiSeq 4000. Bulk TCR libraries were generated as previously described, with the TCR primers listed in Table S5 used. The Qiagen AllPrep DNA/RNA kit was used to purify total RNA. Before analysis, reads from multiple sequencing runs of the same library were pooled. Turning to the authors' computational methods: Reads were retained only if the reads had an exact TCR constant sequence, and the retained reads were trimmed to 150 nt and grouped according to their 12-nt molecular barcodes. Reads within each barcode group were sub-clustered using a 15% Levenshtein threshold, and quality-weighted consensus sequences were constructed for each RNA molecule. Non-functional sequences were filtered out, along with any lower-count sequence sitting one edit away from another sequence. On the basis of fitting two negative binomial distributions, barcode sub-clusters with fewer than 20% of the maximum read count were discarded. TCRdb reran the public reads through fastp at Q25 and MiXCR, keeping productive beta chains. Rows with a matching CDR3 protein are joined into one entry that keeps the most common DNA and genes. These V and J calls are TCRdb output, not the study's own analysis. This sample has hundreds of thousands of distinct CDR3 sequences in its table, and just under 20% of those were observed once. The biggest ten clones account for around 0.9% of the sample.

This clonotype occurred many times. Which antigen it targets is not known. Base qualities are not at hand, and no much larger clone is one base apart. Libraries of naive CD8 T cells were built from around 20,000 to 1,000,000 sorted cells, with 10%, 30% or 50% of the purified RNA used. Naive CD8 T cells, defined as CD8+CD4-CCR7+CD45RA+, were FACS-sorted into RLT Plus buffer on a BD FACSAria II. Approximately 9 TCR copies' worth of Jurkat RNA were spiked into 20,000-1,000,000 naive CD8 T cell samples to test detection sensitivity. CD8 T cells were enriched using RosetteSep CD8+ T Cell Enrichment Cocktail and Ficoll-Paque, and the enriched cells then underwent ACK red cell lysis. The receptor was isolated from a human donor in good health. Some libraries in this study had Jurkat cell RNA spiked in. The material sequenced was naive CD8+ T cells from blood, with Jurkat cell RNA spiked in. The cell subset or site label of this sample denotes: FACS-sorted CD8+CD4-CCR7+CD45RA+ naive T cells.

The CDR3 here reads CASSLRGTYEQYF. The nucleotides read TGTGCCAGCAGTCTCAGGGGAACCTACGAGCAGTACTTC. The sequence joins TRBV25-1 to TRBJ2-7, and possibly TRBD1, on 6 matching bases. From the cysteine through the phenylalanine, the CDR3 covers 13 amino acids. CDR3 DNA is the only sequence kept; it has 39 bases, read in frame from the first base. V is clipped by 5 bases and J by 2 bases, and the sequence between their germline boundaries is 10 bases long. CDR1 MGHDK and CDR2 SYGVNS are derived from the germline V gene.